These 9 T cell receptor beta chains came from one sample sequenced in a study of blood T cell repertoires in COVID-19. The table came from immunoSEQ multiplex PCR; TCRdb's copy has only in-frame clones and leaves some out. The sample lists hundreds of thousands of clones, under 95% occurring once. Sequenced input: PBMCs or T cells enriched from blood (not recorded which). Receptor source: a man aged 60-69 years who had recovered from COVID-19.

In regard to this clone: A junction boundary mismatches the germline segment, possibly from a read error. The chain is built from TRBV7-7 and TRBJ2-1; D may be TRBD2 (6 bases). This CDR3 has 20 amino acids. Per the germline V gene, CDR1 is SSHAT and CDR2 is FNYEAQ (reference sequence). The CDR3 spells CASSLGPRAGGRRSYNEQFF. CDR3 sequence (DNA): TGTGCTAGCAGCTTAGGTCCCCGGGCAGGAGGGAGGCGCTCCTACAATGAGCAGTTCTTC.

The CDR3 DNA is TGTGCCACCAGTGATTTTGCGGGGAATCAGCCCCAGCATTTT. It translates to CATSDFAGNQPQHF. V and J are TRBV24-1 and TRBJ1-5; no reliable D call. Trimming stripped 1 base from V and 4 bases from J, with 7 bases between. The length of the CDR3 is 14 residues. Germline V gives CDR1 KGHDR, CDR2 SFDVKD.

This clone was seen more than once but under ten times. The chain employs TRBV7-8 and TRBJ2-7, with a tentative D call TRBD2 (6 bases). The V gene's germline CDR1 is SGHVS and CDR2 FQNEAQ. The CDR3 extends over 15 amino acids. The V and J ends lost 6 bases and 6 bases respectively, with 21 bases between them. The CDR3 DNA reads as TGTGCCAGCAGTGGGTGGGGGGAGAGGGTAAGCGAGCAGTACTTC. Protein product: CASSGWGERVSEQYF.

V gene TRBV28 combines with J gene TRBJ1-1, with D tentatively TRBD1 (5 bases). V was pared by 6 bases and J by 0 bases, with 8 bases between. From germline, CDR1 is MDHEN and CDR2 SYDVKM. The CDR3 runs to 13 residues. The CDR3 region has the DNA TGTGCCAGCAGGACAGCCATGAACACTGAAGCTTTCTTT. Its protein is CASRTAMNTEAFF.

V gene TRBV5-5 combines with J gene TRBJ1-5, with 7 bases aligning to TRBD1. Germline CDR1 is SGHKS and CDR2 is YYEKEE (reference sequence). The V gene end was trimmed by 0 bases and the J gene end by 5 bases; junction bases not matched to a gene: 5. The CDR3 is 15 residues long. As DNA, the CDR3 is TGTGCCAGCAGCTTGGTGGAGGGGACAGATCAGCCCCAGCATTTT. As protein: CASSLVEGTDQPQHF.

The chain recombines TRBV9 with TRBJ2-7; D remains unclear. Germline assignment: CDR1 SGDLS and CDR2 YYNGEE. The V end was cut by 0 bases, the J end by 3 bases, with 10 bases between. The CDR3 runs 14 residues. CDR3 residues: CASSVAEFSYEQYF. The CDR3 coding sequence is TGTGCCAGCAGCGTAGCGGAGTTCAGCTACGAGCAGTACTTC.

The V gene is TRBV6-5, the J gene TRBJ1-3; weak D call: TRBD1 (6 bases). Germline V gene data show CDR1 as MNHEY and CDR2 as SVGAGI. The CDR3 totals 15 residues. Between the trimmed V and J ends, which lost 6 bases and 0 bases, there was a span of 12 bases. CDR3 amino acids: CASRATGSSGNTIYF. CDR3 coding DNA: TGTGCCAGCAGGGCGACAGGAAGCTCTGGAAACACCATATATTTT.

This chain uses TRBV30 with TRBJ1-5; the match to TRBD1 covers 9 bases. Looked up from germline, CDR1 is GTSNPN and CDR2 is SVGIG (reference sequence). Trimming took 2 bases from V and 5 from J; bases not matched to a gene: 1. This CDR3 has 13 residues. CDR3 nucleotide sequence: TGTGCCTGGAGTACAGGGGGCCATCAGCCCCAGCATTTT. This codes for CAWSTGGHQPQHF.

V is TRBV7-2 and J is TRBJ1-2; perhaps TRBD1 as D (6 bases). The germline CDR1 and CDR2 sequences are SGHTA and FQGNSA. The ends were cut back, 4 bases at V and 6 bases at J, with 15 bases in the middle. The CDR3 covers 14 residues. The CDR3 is CASSSLQGTDGYTF. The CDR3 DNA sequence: TGTGCCAGCAGCTCGCTACAGGGTACGGATGGCTACACCTTC.